This TCR beta chain was recorded in a study of T-cell memory formation after mild COVID-19. This CDR3 is built from 16 residues. Germline V lookup: CDR1 SGHRS, CDR2 YFSETQ. The V segment lost 3 bases and the J segment 3 bases; nucleotides outside the gene matches: 9. Each CDR3 protein is one row after TCRdb ran MiXCR on the 5' RACE reads. The data contain roughly 150,000 distinct CDR3 sequences, approximately 14% of them seen just once; the ten biggest clones take up less than 15%. Study observations and caveats: Some clones that responded turned up in pre-infection memory, which suggests that cross-reactive memory joined in.

As concerns this clonotype: Its antigen is still unknown.

The receptor's source is an adult woman who had mild COVID-19 (a few samples of this study predate the infection). Cell type and time point are not known. Sequenced material: PBMCs or a T cell subset sorted from them (not recorded which). The chain uses TRBV5-1 and TRBJ1-1, with 9 bases aligning to TRBD1. The CDR3 bases are TGCGCCAGCAGCTCCACACAGGGGGCAGGGGACACTGAAGCTTTCTTT. It encodes CASSSTQGAGDTEAFF. Full variable domain (missing parts from reference TRBV5-1 and TRBJ1-1): KAGVTQTPRYLIKTRGQQVTLSCSPISGHRSVSWYQQTPGQGLQFLFEYFSETQRNKGNFPGRFSGRQFSNSRSEMNVSTLELGDSALYLCASSSTQGAGDTEAFFGQGTRLTVV.